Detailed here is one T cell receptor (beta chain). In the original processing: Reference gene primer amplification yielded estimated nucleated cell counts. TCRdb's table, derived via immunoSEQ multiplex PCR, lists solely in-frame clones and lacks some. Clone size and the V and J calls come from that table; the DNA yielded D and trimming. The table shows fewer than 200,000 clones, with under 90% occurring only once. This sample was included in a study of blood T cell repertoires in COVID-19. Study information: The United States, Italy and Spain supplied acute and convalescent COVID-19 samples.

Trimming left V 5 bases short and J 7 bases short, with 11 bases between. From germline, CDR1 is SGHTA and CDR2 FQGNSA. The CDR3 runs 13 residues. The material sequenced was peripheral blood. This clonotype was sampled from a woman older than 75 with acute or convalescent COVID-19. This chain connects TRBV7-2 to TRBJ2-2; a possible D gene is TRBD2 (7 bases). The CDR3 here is CASSGGAGGELFF. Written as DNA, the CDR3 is TGTGCCAGCAGCGGGGGGGCCGGCGGGGAGCTGTTTTTT. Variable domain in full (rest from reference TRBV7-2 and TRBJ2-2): GAGVSQSPSNKVTEKGKDVELRCDPISGHTALYWYRQSLGQGLEFLIYFQGNSAPDKSGLPSDRFSAERTGGSVSTLTIQRTQQEDSAVYLCASSGGAGGELFFGEGSRLTVL.